This T cell receptor (beta chain) was identified during a study of T cell responses to AZD1222 COVID-19 vaccine. Study-wide points: Repertoires were sampled only after the peak T cell response. At 160-218 and 743-854, vaccine-associated CD4 TCRs were dominant, and they spanned spike.

As to this clone: Antigen: not known.

Repertoires were generated with immunoSEQ multiplex PCR, while TCRdb's copy carries only in-frame clones and drops some. The sample holds 130,000 or so clones, 90% to 95% seen once. This clonotype originated in an adult in good health. Sequencing was performed on peripheral blood, taken on day 0 of MenACWY control vaccination.

CDR3 loop: CASSLINEGATNEKLFF. The CDR3 nucleotides read TGTGCCAGCAGCTTGATAAATGAGGGGGCAACTAATGAAAAACTGTTTTTT. The chain couples TRBV5-5 to TRBJ1-4; D might be TRBD1 (6 bases). V was cut by 1 base and J by 0 bases, with 13 bases left in between. Germline V gene sequence: CDR1 SGHKS, CDR2 YYEKEE (reference sequence). This CDR3 contains 17 residues.